This T cell receptor beta chain originates from a study of blood T cell repertoires in COVID-19. Clones were sequenced by immunoSEQ multiplex PCR, and TCRdb holds only the in-frame ones, with some missing. The sample carries about 310,000 clones, 80% to 90% recorded once. The receptor's source is a man aged 30-40 years who had recovered from COVID-19. The sequenced sample consisted of PBMCs or T cells enriched from blood (not recorded which).

The DNA for the CDR3 is TGTGCCAGCTCCCCAGCTGTGACACTTAGCAATCAGCCCCAGCATTTT. It encodes CASSPAVTLSNQPQHF. The V and J genes are TRBV18 and TRBJ1-5; D unresolved. With 6 bases removed from V and 0 bases from J, the gap between germline ends came to 15 bases. The CDR3 contains 16 residues. The germline V gene has CDR1 KGHSH and CDR2 LQKENI. Full variable domain (outside the CDR3, taken from reference TRBV18 and TRBJ1-5): NAGVMQNPRHLVRRRGQEARLRCSPMKGHSHVYWYRQLPEEGLKFMVYLQKENIIDESGMPKERFSAEFPKEGPSILRIQQVVRGDSAAYFCASSPAVTLSNQPQHFGDGTRLSIL.